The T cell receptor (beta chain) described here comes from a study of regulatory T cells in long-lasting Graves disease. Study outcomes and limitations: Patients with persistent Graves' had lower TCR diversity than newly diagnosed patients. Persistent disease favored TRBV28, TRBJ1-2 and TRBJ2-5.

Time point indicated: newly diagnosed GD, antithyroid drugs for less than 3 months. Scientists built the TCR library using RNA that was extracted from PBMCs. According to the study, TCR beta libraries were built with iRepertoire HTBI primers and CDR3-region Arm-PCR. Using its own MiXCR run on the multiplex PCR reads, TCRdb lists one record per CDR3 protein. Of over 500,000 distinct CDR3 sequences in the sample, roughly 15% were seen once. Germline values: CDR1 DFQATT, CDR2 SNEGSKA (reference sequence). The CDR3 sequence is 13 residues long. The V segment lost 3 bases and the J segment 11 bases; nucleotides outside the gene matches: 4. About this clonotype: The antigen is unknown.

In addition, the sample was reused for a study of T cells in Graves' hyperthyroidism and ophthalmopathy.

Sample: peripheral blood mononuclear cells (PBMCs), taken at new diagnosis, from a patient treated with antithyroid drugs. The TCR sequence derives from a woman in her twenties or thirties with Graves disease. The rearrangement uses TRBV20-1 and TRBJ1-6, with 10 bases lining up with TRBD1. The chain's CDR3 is CSARSGTGAPLHF. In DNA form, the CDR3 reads TGCAGTGCTAGGTCCGGGACAGGGGCACCCCTCCACTTT.